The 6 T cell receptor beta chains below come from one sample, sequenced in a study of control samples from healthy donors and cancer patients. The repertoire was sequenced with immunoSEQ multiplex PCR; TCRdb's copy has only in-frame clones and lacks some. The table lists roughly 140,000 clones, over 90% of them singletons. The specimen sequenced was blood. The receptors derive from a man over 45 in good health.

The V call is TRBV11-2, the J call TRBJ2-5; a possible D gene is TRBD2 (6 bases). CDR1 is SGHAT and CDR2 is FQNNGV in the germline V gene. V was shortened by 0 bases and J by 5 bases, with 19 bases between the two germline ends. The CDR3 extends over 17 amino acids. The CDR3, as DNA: TGTGCCAGCAGCTTAGATCTTTTCGGAGGGAAGGGGGAGACCCAGTACTTC. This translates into CASSLDLFGGKGETQYF.

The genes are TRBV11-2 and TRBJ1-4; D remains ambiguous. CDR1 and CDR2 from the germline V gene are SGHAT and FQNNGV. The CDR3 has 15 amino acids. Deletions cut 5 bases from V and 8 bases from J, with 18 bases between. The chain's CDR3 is CASSVSAAGTEKLFF. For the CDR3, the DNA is TGTGCCAGCAGCGTATCCGCCGCAGGTACCGAAAAACTGTTTTTT.

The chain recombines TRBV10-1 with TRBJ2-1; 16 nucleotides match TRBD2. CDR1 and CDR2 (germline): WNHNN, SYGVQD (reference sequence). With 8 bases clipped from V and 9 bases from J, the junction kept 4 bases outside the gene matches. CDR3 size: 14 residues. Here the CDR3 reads CASGGTSGRGEQFF. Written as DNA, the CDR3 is TGCGCCAGCGGTGGGACTAGCGGGAGGGGTGAGCAGTTCTTC.

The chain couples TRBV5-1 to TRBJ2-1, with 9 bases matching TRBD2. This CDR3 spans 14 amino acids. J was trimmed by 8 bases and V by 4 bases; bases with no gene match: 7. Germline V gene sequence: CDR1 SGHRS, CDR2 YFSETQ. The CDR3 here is CASSNSGSKDEQFF. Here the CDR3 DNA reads TGCGCCAGCAGCAATAGCGGGAGTAAAGATGAGCAGTTCTTC.

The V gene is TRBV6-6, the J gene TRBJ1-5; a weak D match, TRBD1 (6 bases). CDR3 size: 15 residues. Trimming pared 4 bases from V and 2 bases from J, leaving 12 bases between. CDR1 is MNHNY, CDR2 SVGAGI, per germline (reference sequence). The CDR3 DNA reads TGTGCCAGCAGTTTTCCGGGACAAGGCAATCAGCCCCAGCATTTT. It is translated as CASSFPGQGNQPQHF.

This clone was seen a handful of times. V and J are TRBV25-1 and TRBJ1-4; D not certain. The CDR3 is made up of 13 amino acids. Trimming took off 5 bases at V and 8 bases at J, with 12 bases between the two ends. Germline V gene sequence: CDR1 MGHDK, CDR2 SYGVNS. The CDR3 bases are TGTGCCAGCAGTTTTGTGGGCACGGAAAAACTGTTTTTT. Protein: CASSFVGTEKLFF.